A selection of T cell receptor beta chains follows, all from one sample in a study of response to subunit inactivated influenza vaccine. TCRdb itself ran the RT-PCR reads through MiXCR, one entry per CDR3 protein. The table has hundreds of thousands of distinct CDR3 sequences, about a tenth seen once. The starting material was PBMCs from blood, obtained about 40 days after vaccination. All receptors come from a man aged 50 to 60 who received an inactivated influenza vaccine. Each CDR3 is given without its conserved first and last residue. A D gene is named only where the DNA matches it firmly. Size is stated for part of the rows, as once, few or many counts, or as a class when the clone is expanded.

cdr3_aa: ASSYSPFRDRAYEQY; j_call: TRBJ2-7; d_call: TRBD1; v_call: TRBV6-2/TRBV6-3; clone_size: NA
cdr3_aa: ASSPGESGEQY; j_call: TRBJ2-7; d_call: NA; v_call: TRBV10-3; clone_size: NA
cdr3_aa: ASTSGRGETQY; j_call: TRBJ2-5; d_call: TRBD2; v_call: TRBV5-1; clone_size: NA
cdr3_aa: ASSLGQGLGNEQF; j_call: TRBJ2-1; d_call: TRBD1; v_call: TRBV5-1; clone_size: few
cdr3_aa: AISEREFTDTQY; j_call: TRBJ2-3; d_call: NA; v_call: TRBV10-3; clone_size: NA
cdr3_aa: ASSQETGGSTGELF; j_call: TRBJ2-2; d_call: TRBD1; v_call: TRBV4-3; clone_size: many
cdr3_aa: SAQTDGVTDTQY; j_call: TRBJ2-3; d_call: NA; v_call: TRBV29-1; clone_size: many
cdr3_aa: ASGRGAPDTQY; j_call: TRBJ2-3; d_call: NA; v_call: TRBV4-2; clone_size: many
cdr3_aa: ASSPVRDWTDTQY; j_call: TRBJ2-3; d_call: NA; v_call: TRBV6-1; clone_size: NA
cdr3_aa: SASWSTDTQY; j_call: TRBJ2-3; d_call: NA; v_call: TRBV20-1; clone_size: few
cdr3_aa: SAVFTLGETQY; j_call: TRBJ2-5; d_call: NA; v_call: TRBV20-1; clone_size: many
cdr3_aa: SAIGAGQGEETQY; j_call: TRBJ2-5; d_call: TRBD1; v_call: TRBV20-1; clone_size: NA
cdr3_aa: ASSGGGQGLYEQY; j_call: TRBJ2-7; d_call: TRBD1; v_call: TRBV28; clone_size: NA
cdr3_aa: SVSGGVGGELF; j_call: TRBJ2-2; d_call: TRBD2; v_call: TRBV29-1; clone_size: many
cdr3_aa: ASSLSGLASEQY; j_call: TRBJ2-7; d_call: TRBD2; v_call: TRBV11-1; clone_size: NA
cdr3_aa: ASSLESAGEGYT; j_call: TRBJ1-2; d_call: NA; v_call: TRBV5-1; clone_size: few
cdr3_aa: ASRADRYNQPQH; j_call: TRBJ1-5; d_call: TRBD1; v_call: TRBV28; clone_size: many
cdr3_aa: ASSSPGTSGRIEQETQY; j_call: TRBJ2-5; d_call: TRBD2; v_call: TRBV5-1; clone_size: NA
cdr3_aa: ASGTHGQPQH; j_call: TRBJ1-5; d_call: NA; v_call: TRBV2; clone_size: few
cdr3_aa: ASSFQAYGYT; j_call: TRBJ1-2; d_call: NA; v_call: TRBV6-2/TRBV6-3; clone_size: few
cdr3_aa: ASSLVAGSTYEQY; j_call: TRBJ2-7; d_call: TRBD2; v_call: TRBV12-3/TRBV12-4; clone_size: NA
cdr3_aa: ASSRLDRNTEAF; j_call: TRBJ1-1; d_call: NA; v_call: TRBV18; clone_size: few
cdr3_aa: ASSEPGNGYEQY; j_call: TRBJ2-7; d_call: NA; v_call: TRBV10-2; clone_size: NA
cdr3_aa: ASSFSTAGAEQY; j_call: TRBJ2-7; d_call: NA; v_call: TRBV27; clone_size: many
cdr3_aa: ASSLYGNYEQY; j_call: TRBJ2-7; d_call: NA; v_call: TRBV5-6; clone_size: few
cdr3_aa: ASRPLAASYNEQF; j_call: TRBJ2-1; d_call: TRBD2; v_call: TRBV5-1; clone_size: many
cdr3_aa: ASSETSGGANEQF; j_call: TRBJ2-1; d_call: TRBD2; v_call: TRBV7-2; clone_size: few
cdr3_aa: ASSHTGSYNEQF; j_call: TRBJ2-1; d_call: NA; v_call: TRBV4-1; clone_size: NA
cdr3_aa: ASSSTPGLGPGELF; j_call: TRBJ2-2; d_call: TRBD2; v_call: TRBV12-3/TRBV12-4; clone_size: many
cdr3_aa: ASSWWGQGEGGYT; j_call: TRBJ1-2; d_call: TRBD1; v_call: TRBV7-9; clone_size: NA
cdr3_aa: ASSLSGLPQETQY; j_call: TRBJ2-5; d_call: NA; v_call: TRBV12-3/TRBV12-4; clone_size: NA
cdr3_aa: ASSIGQGRGFQY; j_call: TRBJ2-4; d_call: TRBD1; v_call: TRBV5-6; clone_size: NA
cdr3_aa: AISESGRDAEKLF; j_call: TRBJ1-4; d_call: NA; v_call: TRBV10-3; clone_size: many
cdr3_aa: ASSLAGAFPYNEQF; j_call: TRBJ2-1; d_call: NA; v_call: TRBV5-1; clone_size: many
cdr3_aa: SVVLGPSGAQY; j_call: TRBJ2-5; d_call: NA; v_call: TRBV29-1; clone_size: few
cdr3_aa: SARTGGVYEQY; j_call: TRBJ2-7; d_call: NA; v_call: TRBV20-1; clone_size: NA
cdr3_aa: ASSQDRTGAF; j_call: TRBJ1-1; d_call: TRBD1; v_call: TRBV4-1; clone_size: many
cdr3_aa: ASSHREGFSSYEQY; j_call: TRBJ2-7; d_call: NA; v_call: TRBV7-2; clone_size: many
cdr3_aa: ASSPRTQPNTEAF; j_call: TRBJ1-1; d_call: NA; v_call: TRBV12-3/TRBV12-4; clone_size: many
cdr3_aa: SADNRGYEQY; j_call: TRBJ2-7; d_call: TRBD1; v_call: TRBV20-1; clone_size: NA
cdr3_aa: ASSVAGGRTEAF; j_call: TRBJ1-1; d_call: NA; v_call: TRBV6-2/TRBV6-3; clone_size: few
cdr3_aa: ASSLPRTGKNTEAF; j_call: TRBJ1-1; d_call: TRBD1; v_call: TRBV7-9; clone_size: few
cdr3_aa: ASSLSRQGTEAF; j_call: TRBJ1-1; d_call: TRBD1; v_call: TRBV7-8; clone_size: many
cdr3_aa: ASSQEGDSYEKLF; j_call: TRBJ1-4; d_call: TRBD1; v_call: TRBV4-2; clone_size: few